These 29 T cell receptor beta chains came from one sample sequenced in a study of T cell responses to AZD1222 COVID-19 vaccine. Only in-frame clones appear in the TCRdb table, and some are missing; sequencing was by immunoSEQ multiplex PCR. The sample shows some 86,000 clones, 90% of them seen only once. The sequences come from peripheral blood, collected 28 days after the second AZD1222 dose. Every receptor here comes from an adult who received the AZD1222 COVID-19 vaccine.

V usage is TRBV5-1 and J usage is TRBJ1-6, with D unclear. CDR3 length: 14 residues. The germline V and J ends were trimmed by 3 bases and 9 bases, with 13 bases remaining between them. Germline CDR1 reads SGHRS; CDR2 reads YFSETQ. The chain's CDR3 is CASSSGPSGSPLHF. In DNA, the CDR3 is TGCGCCAGCAGCTCCGGGCCCTCGGGTTCACCCCTCCACTTT.

This sequence joins TRBV4-1 and TRBJ1-5, with D perhaps TRBD1 (5 bases). The V end lost 8 bases, the J end lost 4 bases, and 18 bases lay between the germline ends. The germline gives CDR1 MGHRA, CDR2 YSYEKL. The CDR3 covers 15 residues. The CDR3 region is CASGRAPGLNQPQHF. The CDR3 coding sequence is TGCGCCAGCGGGCGGGCCCCGGGGCTAAATCAGCCCCAGCATTTT.

This chain links TRBV18 with TRBJ1-5; D is undetermined. V dropped 0 bases and J dropped 7 bases, with 13 bases sitting between them. CDR3 length equals 15 residues. Germline CDR1 reads KGHSH; CDR2 reads LQKENI. CDR3 sequence: CASSPPGGFTQPQHF. The DNA of the CDR3 is TGTGCCAGCTCACCACCAGGAGGGTTCACCCAGCCCCAGCATTTT.

V is TRBV24-1 and J is TRBJ1-1; D remains unclear. Trimming pared 7 bases from V and 1 base from J, leaving 24 bases between. The length of the CDR3 is 18 residues. Germline CDR1 KGHDR, CDR2 SFDVKD. The CDR3 protein is CATRMWEGKSMRNTEAFF. The CDR3 bases are TGTGCCACCAGGATGTGGGAAGGGAAGTCCATGCGGAACACTGAAGCTTTCTTT.

The V gene is TRBV27, the J gene TRBJ1-1; D is unclear. This CDR3 has 15 amino acids. CDR1 is MNHEY and CDR2 is SMNVEV in the germline V gene (reference sequence). Trimming took 5 bases from V and 2 from J, leaving 15 bases between them. Here the CDR3 DNA reads TGTGCCAGCAGTGCCTGGGATCATTTAAACACTGAAGCTTTCTTT. It yields the protein CASSAWDHLNTEAFF.

This chain links TRBV7-3 with TRBJ2-7, with D tentatively TRBD1 (5 bases). The CDR3 sequence is 16 residues long. The V end was cut by 1 base, the J end by 3 bases, with 16 bases between. The germline CDR1 and CDR2 sequences are SGHTA and FQGTGA. The CDR3 loop reads CASSLKEMGPGYEQYF. In nucleotides, the CDR3 is TGTGCCAGCAGCTTAAAAGAGATGGGGCCGGGCTACGAGCAGTACTTC.

The chain is built from TRBV6-4 and TRBJ2-3; D is undetermined. V was shortened by 0 bases and J by 2 bases, with 9 bases between the two germline ends. The CDR3 spans 15 residues. Germline V gene data show CDR1 as MRHNA and CDR2 as SNTAGT. The CDR3 loop reads CASSDSSLPTDTQYF. CDR3 bases: TGTGCCAGCAGTGACTCGAGTCTTCCCACAGATACGCAGTATTTT.

The chain has TRBV24-1 and TRBJ2-2, with D maybe TRBD1 (5 bases). CDR1 is KGHDR and CDR2 is SFDVKD in the germline V gene. The CDR3 is 15 amino acids. Trimming removed 1 base from V and 4 bases from J, with 9 bases in between. This CDR3 reads CATSDLQDPTGELFF. CDR3 bases: TGTGCCACCAGTGATTTACAGGACCCCACCGGGGAGCTGTTTTTT.

This chain links TRBV18 with TRBJ2-6; 9 positions agree with TRBD1. Losses at the gene ends were 1 base for V and 4 bases for J; bases not matched to a gene: 8. CDR3 length equals 18 residues. Germline V gives CDR1 KGHSH, CDR2 LQKENI. The CDR3 reads CASSPLGTGSPGANVLTF. The CDR3 bases are TGTGCCAGCTCACCACTCGGGACAGGGAGCCCGGGGGCCAACGTCCTGACTTTC.

The chain uses TRBV6-5 and TRBJ1-1, with D unclear. Germline CDR1 and CDR2: MNHEY and SVGAGI. The CDR3 totals 14 residues. With 0 bases removed from V and 1 base from J, the gap between germline ends came to 6 bases. The CDR3 DNA sequence: TGTGCCAGCAGTTACTCGATCCGGAACACTGAAGCTTTCTTT. Translated: CASSYSIRNTEAFF.

The chain uses TRBV27 and TRBJ1-6; D remains ambiguous. Trimming stripped 6 bases from V and 10 bases from J, with 13 bases between. The germline CDR1 and CDR2 sequences are MNHEY and SMNVEV (reference sequence). The CDR3 is 13 residues long. CDR3 DNA: TGTGCCAGCAGCCCCACCTGGGGATCACCCCTCCACTTT. This codes for CASSPTWGSPLHF.

The chain links TRBV4-1 to TRBJ2-5, with D possibly matching TRBD2 (6 bases). V was trimmed by 2 bases and J by 5 bases, leaving 15 bases between them. Looked up from germline, CDR1 is MGHRA and CDR2 is YSYEKL. CDR3 length equals 15 residues. The CDR3 here is CASSQYAGGRETQYF. In nucleotides, the CDR3 is TGCGCCAGCAGCCAATACGCGGGTGGGAGGGAGACCCAGTACTTC.

The chain recombines TRBV19 with TRBJ2-5; no definite D call. Germline V gene sequence: CDR1 LNHDA, CDR2 SQIVND (reference sequence). This CDR3 comprises 14 residues. V was trimmed by 5 bases and J by 0 bases, leaving 10 bases between them. The CDR3 loop reads CASSPHSDQETQYF. CDR3 in DNA: TGTGCCAGTAGTCCCCACAGCGACCAAGAGACCCAGTACTTC.

The rearrangement joins TRBV27 to TRBJ2-5; 8 bases fit TRBD1. The CDR3 loop spans 14 amino acids. J gave up 1 base and V 4 bases, and 2 bases lay outside the gene matches. Germline V lookup: CDR1 MNHEY, CDR2 SMNVEV (reference sequence). CDR3 sequence (DNA): TGTGCCAGCAGTTCAGGACAGGGCCAAGAGACCCAGTACTTC. Residues: CASSSGQGQETQYF.

The V and J genes are TRBV6-5 and TRBJ1-6; the D gene is possibly TRBD1 (6 bases). V was pared by 8 bases and J by 6 bases, with 11 bases between. This CDR3 has 13 residues. Germline V gene lookup returns CDR1 MNHEY and CDR2 SVGAGI. The CDR3 reads CASYPGVNSPLHF. DNA of the CDR3: TGTGCCAGCTATCCAGGGGTTAATTCACCCCTCCACTTT.

This clone was picked up one time. This chain joins TRBV6-5 and TRBJ2-1; 8 positions match TRBD1. Germline values: CDR1 MNHEY, CDR2 SVGAGI. The length of the CDR3 is 14 residues. Trimming took 6 bases from V and 7 from J; bases not matched to a gene: 8. CDR3 nucleotides: TGTGCCAGCAGGGCGGCAGGGGGCGGGAATGAGCAGTTCTTC. Translating gives CASRAAGGGNEQFF.

V and J are TRBV12-3 or TRBV12-4 and TRBJ1-5; tentatively, D is TRBD1 (6 bases). V lost 6 bases and J lost 5, with 11 bases in between. CDR3 length equals 13 residues. CDR3 DNA: TGTGCCAGCAGACTCACAGGGTATCAGCCCCAGCATTTT. It is translated as CASRLTGYQPQHF.

This chain uses TRBV27 with TRBJ1-3; the match to TRBD1 covers 7 bases. Germline-derived CDR1 and CDR2 are MNHEY and SMNVEV (reference sequence). The CDR3 contains 17 residues. The V and J ends lost 3 bases and 0 bases, in that order; junction bases with no gene match: 8. The CDR3 region has the DNA TGTGCCAGCAGTTTGATGGGACAGAGGTTCTCTGGAAACACCATATATTTT. Its translation is CASSLMGQRFSGNTIYF.

The chain carries TRBV7-9 and TRBJ2-5; TRBD2 aligns across 12 bases. This CDR3 contains 15 residues. With 3 bases clipped from V and 4 bases from J, the junction kept 3 bases outside the gene matches. In germline, CDR1 is SEHNR, CDR2 FQNEAQ (reference sequence). CDR3 amino acids: CASSFLAGGAETQYF. As DNA, the CDR3 is TGTGCCAGCAGCTTCCTAGCGGGGGGGGCAGAGACCCAGTACTTC.

This rearrangement joins TRBV5-1 to TRBJ1-4, with D possibly TRBD1 on 5 matching bases. This CDR3 contains 16 residues. Germline CDR1 reads SGHRS; CDR2 reads YFSETQ. Between the trimmed V and J ends, which lost 4 bases and 1 base, there was a span of 14 bases. CDR3 nucleotide sequence: TGCGCCAGCAGCCCGGGCGGGGGAGGAACTAATGAAAAACTGTTTTTT. It encodes CASSPGGGGTNEKLFF.

The genes are TRBV6-5 and TRBJ1-2, with 8 bases aligning to TRBD1. CDR3 length equals 15 residues. The ends lost 5 bases at V and 5 bases at J; junction bases unmatched: 10. Germline loops: CDR1 MNHEY, CDR2 SVGAGI. The CDR3 nucleotides read TGTGCCAGCAGTCAGGGGACAGGAAATACGTATGGCTACACCTTC. This encodes CASSQGTGNTYGYTF.

This sequence joins TRBV5-1 and TRBJ2-1, with 12 bases fitting TRBD1. The CDR3 consists of 16 residues. V shed 4 bases and J 9 bases; nucleotides not matched to a gene: 11. Germline V gene sequence: CDR1 SGHRS, CDR2 YFSETQ. DNA for the CDR3: TGCGCCAGCAGCATGACCGGGACAGGGGGCTTCAGTGAGCAGTTCTTC. Its protein is CASSMTGTGGFSEQFF.

In DNA, the CDR3 is TGTGCCAGCAGCCCCCAAGGTAACACTGAAGCTTTCTTT. Translated: CASSPQGNTEAFF. This chain joins TRBV11-2 and TRBJ1-1; D uncertain. The CDR3 length is 13 residues. The germline V and J ends were trimmed by 5 bases and 2 bases, with 9 bases remaining between them. Germline CDR1 is SGHAT and CDR2 is FQNNGV.

The rearrangement links TRBV9 to TRBJ1-2; 7 bases agree with TRBD1. This CDR3 is built from 12 residues. Germline V gene lookup returns CDR1 SGDLS and CDR2 YYNGEE. V was pared by 3 bases and J by 4 bases, with 0 bases of the junction left unmatched. The CDR3 spells CASSGDSYGYTF. The CDR3, as DNA: TGTGCCAGCAGCGGGGACAGCTATGGCTACACCTTC.

This clone was recorded a few times. The chain employs TRBV2 and TRBJ1-1; 8 positions match TRBD1. The V and J ends lost 8 bases and 1 base, in that order; junction bases with no gene match: 6. Germline CDR1 SNHLY, CDR2 FYNNEI. The CDR3 is 14 amino acids. Here the CDR3 DNA reads TGTGCCAGCGCGGGACAGGCGGGGAACACTGAAGCTTTCTTT. Its protein is CASAGQAGNTEAFF. The full variable domain, rest sourced from reference TRBV2 and TRBJ1-1, is EPEVTQTPSHQVTQMGQEVILRCVPISNHLYFYWYRQILGQKVEFLVSFYNNEISEKSEIFDDQFSVERPDGSNFTLKIRSTKLEDSAMYFCASAGQAGNTEAFFGQGTRLTVV.

The chain uses TRBV28 and TRBJ1-2; possibly TRBD1 for D (5 bases). Trimming cost V 5 bases and J 4 bases, with 17 bases left between them. CDR1 and CDR2 (germline): MDHEN, SYDVKM. The CDR3 contains 15 residues. The DNA for the CDR3 is TGTGCCAGCAGTCCCCACGGGGGGAACTTCTATGGCTACACCTTC. Protein sequence: CASSPHGGNFYGYTF.

V gene TRBV27 combines with J gene TRBJ2-1, with TRBD1 matching over 8 bases. Germline CDR1 is MNHEY and CDR2 is SMNVEV (reference sequence). This CDR3 has 15 residues. With V trimmed by 0 bases and J by 5 bases, 3 bases remained unmatched. CDR3 coding DNA: TGTGCCAGCAGTTTATCGTGGGACAGGAACAATGAGCAGTTCTTC. Residues: CASSLSWDRNNEQFF.

Written as DNA, the CDR3 is TGTGCCAGCCTGGAGGGGGGTCGGTTCACTGAAGCTTTCTTT. Its translation: CASLEGGRFTEAFF. This chain uses TRBV25-1 with TRBJ1-1; D perhaps matches TRBD1 (6 bases). V shed 8 bases and J shed 4 bases, with 17 bases lying between them. CDR1 is MGHDK, CDR2 SYGVNS, per germline. There are 14 residues in the CDR3.

The V gene is TRBV24-1, the J gene TRBJ2-7; 8 bases agree with TRBD2. This CDR3 has 16 amino acids. Germline CDR1 reads KGHDR; CDR2 reads SFDVKD. With V trimmed by 2 bases and J by 2 bases, 7 bases remained unmatched. The DNA of the CDR3 is TGTGCCACCAGTGATTCAGAGGAGCGGGGGCCCTACGAGCAGTACTTC. This encodes CATSDSEERGPYEQYF.